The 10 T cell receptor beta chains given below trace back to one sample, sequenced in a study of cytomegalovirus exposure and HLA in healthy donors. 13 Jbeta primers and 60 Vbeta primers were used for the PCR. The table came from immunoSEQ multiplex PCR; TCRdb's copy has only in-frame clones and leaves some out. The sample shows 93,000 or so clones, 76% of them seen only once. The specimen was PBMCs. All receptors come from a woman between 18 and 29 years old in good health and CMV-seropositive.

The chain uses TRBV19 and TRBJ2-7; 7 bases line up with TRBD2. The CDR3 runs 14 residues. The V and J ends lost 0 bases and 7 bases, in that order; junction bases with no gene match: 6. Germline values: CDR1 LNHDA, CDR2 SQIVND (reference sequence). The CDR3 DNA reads TGTGCCAGTAGTATAGAGGGGCGGGAGTGGGAGCAGTACTTC. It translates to CASSIEGREWEQYF.

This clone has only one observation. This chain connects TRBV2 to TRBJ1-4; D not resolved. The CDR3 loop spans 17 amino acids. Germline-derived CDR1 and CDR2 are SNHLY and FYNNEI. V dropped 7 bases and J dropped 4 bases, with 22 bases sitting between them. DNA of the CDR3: TGTGCCAGCATGGCGACCATCCCCAGCAGGAATAATGAAAAACTGTTTTTT. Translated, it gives CASMATIPSRNNEKLFF. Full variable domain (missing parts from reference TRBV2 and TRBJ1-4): EPEVTQTPSHQVTQMGQEVILRCVPISNHLYFYWYRQILGQKVEFLVSFYNNEISEKSEIFDDQFSVERPDGSNFTLKIRSTKLEDSAMYFCASMATIPSRNNEKLFFGSGTQLSVL.

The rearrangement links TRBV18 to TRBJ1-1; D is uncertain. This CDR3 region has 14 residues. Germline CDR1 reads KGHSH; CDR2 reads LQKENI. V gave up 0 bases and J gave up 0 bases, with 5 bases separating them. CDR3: CASSPPGLNTEAFF. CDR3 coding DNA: TGTGCCAGCTCACCACCGGGCCTGAACACTGAAGCTTTCTTT.

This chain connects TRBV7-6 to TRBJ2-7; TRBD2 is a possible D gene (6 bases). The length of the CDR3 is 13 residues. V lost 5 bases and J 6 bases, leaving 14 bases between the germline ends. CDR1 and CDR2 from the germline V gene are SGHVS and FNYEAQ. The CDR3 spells CASSRTGGGEQYF. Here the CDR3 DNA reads TGTGCCAGCAGCCGAACCGGGGGTGGCGAGCAGTACTTC.

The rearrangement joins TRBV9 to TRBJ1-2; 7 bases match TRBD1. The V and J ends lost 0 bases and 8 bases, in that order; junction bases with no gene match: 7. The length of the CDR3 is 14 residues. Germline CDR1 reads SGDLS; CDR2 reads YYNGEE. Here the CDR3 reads CASSVGRGRSGYTF. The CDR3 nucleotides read TGTGCCAGCAGCGTAGGTAGGGGGCGAAGCGGCTACACCTTC. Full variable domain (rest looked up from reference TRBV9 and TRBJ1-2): DSGVTQTPKHLITATGQRVTLRCSPRSGDLSVYWYQQSLDQGLQFLIQYYNGEERAKGNILERFSAQQFPDLHSELNLSSLELGDSALYFCASSVGRGRSGYTFGSGTRLTVV.

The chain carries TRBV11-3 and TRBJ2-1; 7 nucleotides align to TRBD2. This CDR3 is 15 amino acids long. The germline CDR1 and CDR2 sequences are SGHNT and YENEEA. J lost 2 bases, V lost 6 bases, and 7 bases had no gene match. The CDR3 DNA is TGTGCCAGCAGGTCTAGCGGTTCCGCCTACAATGAGCAGTTCTTC. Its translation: CASRSSGSAYNEQFF.

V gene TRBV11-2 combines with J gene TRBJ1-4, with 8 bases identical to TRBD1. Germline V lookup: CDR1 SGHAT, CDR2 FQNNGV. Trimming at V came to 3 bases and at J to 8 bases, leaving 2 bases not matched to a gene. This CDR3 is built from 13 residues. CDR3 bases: TGTGCCAGCAGCTTGACAGGGGAAGAAAAACTGTTTTTT. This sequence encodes CASSLTGEEKLFF.

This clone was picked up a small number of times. The DNA for the CDR3 is TGTGCCAGCAGTTTACGGACAGGGGGCCAACAGCCCCAGCATTTT. This sequence encodes CASSLRTGGQQPQHF. The chain joins TRBV28 to TRBJ1-5; 11 bases agree with TRBD1. Germline trimming cut 2 bases from V and 7 bases from J; bases unmatched to any gene: 4. From germline, CDR1 is MDHEN and CDR2 SYDVKM. The CDR3 is 15 residues long.

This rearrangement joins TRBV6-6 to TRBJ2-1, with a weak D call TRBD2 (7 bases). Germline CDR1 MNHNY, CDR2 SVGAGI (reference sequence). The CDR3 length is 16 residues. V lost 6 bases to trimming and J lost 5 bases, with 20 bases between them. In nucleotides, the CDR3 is TGTGCCAGCAGATTTACGGGGGAGGGGGGAAACAATGAGCAGTTCTTC. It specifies CASRFTGEGGNNEQFF.

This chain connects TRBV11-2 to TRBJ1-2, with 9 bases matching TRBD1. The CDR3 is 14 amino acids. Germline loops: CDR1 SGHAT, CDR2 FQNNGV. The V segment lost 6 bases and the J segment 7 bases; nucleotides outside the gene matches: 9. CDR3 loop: CASRRPGQGIGYTF. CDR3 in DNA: TGTGCCAGCAGACGGCCGGGACAGGGTATTGGCTACACCTTC. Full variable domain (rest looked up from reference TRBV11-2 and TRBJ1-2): EAGVAQSPRYKIIEKRQSVAFWCNPISGHATLYWYQQILGQGPKLLIQFQNNGVVDDSQLPKDRFSAERLKGVDSTLKIQPAKLEDSAVYLCASRRPGQGIGYTFGSGTRLTVV.